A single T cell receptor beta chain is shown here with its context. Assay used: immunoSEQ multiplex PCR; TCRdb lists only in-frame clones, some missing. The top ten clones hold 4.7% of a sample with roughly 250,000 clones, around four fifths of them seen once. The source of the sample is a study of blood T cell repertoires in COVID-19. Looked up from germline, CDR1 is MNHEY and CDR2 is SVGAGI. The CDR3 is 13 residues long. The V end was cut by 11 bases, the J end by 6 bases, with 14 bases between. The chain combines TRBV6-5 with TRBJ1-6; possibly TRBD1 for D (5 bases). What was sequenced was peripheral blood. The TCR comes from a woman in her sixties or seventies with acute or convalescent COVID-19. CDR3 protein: CAAAEGLNSPLHF. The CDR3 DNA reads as TGTGCCGCAGCCGAGGGACTTAATTCACCCCTCCACTTT.